The 4 T cell receptor beta chains in this list originate from one sample, sequenced in a study of CD8 T cells in ankylosing spondylitis. General study results and limits: Within ankylosing spondylitis blood, a TCR beta motif made up of seven to nine highly homologous variants appeared to be characteristic.

No antigens are known for them. Each CDR3 protein gets one entry after TCRdb re-called the 5' RACE reads with MiXCR. The sample shows approximately 440,000 distinct CDR3 sequences, roughly 18% of them seen only once. Input material: blood, either unsorted or a sorted T cell fraction (not recorded which). The receptors derive from a male donor with ankylosing spondylitis.

The rearrangement links TRBV3-1 to TRBJ2-7; weak D call: TRBD2 (6 bases). The CDR3 sequence is 14 residues long. Germline V gives CDR1 LGHDT, CDR2 YNNKEL (reference sequence). Trimming stripped 6 bases from V and 4 bases from J, with 16 bases between. CDR3 region: CASSSGRGRYEQYF. The CDR3 nucleotides are TGTGCCAGCAGTTCGGGGCGGGGTAGGTACGAGCAGTACTTC.

In its sample, this clonotype was seen a few times. This chain links TRBV7-9 with TRBJ1-4; unclear D gene. The V end lost 3 bases, the J end lost 7 bases, and 12 bases lay between the germline ends. The CDR3 is made up of 14 amino acids. Germline assignment: CDR1 SEHNR and CDR2 FQNEAQ (reference sequence). CDR3 DNA: TGTGCCAGCAGCTTTCTTGACCGCGGTGAAAAACTGTTTTTT. This codes for CASSFLDRGEKLFF. The entire variable domain, with the rest obtained from reference TRBV7-9 and TRBJ1-4, is as follows: DTGVSQNPRHKITKRGQNVTFRCDPISEHNRLYWYRQTLGQGPEFLTYFQNEAQLEKSRLLSDRFSAERPKGSFSTLEIQRTEQGDSAMYLCASSFLDRGEKLFFGSGTQLSVL.

The CDR3 nucleotides read TGTGCCAGCAGCTCCAATACCCCGGGACTAGCGGGGAGCACAGATACGCAGTATTTT. Amino acids: CASSSNTPGLAGSTDTQYF. The V call is TRBV11-2, the J call TRBJ2-3, with TRBD2 matching over 13 bases. Looked up from germline, CDR1 is SGHAT and CDR2 is FQNNGV. With V trimmed by 4 bases and J by 0 bases, 10 bases remained unmatched. The CDR3 has 19 amino acids.

This sequence joins TRBV18 and TRBJ2-7, with D perhaps TRBD2 (5 bases). V dropped 3 bases and J dropped 1 base, with 10 bases sitting between them. The CDR3 contains 14 residues. The germline CDR1 and CDR2 sequences are KGHSH and LQKENI. CDR3 DNA sequence: TGTGCCAGCTCACCGGAGGCCTCGTCCTACGAGCAGTACTTC. This sequence encodes CASSPEASSYEQYF. Looking up the rest from reference TRBV18 and TRBJ2-7 gives the full variable domain: NAGVMQNPRHLVRRRGQEARLRCSPMKGHSHVYWYRQLPEEGLKFMVYLQKENIIDESGMPKERFSAEFPKEGPSILRIQQVVRGDSAAYFCASSPEASSYEQYFGPGTRLTVT.